The 11 T cell receptor beta chains below were found in one sample sequenced in a study of T cell repertoires in cytomegalovirus infection. MiXCR, run by TCRdb on the reads, gives a single entry per CDR3 protein. The sample carries fewer than 250,000 distinct CDR3 sequences, 20% to 25% recorded once. Sequenced material: CD8+ T cells from PBMCs. The receptor set was obtained from a human donor in good health (CMV status not recorded). Some clones in this sample may be carry-over from other donors' samples.

The rearrangement joins TRBV20-1 to TRBJ1-1; 7 positions match TRBD1. Germline values: CDR1 DFQATT, CDR2 SNEGSKA (reference sequence). With 2 bases clipped from V and 0 bases from J, the junction kept 9 bases outside the gene matches. The CDR3 sequence is 16 residues long. The CDR3: CSARNRDSIMNTEAFF. The CDR3 DNA sequence: TGCAGTGCTAGAAACCGGGACAGTATCATGAACACTGAAGCTTTCTTT.

This clonotype was counted a few times. The chain carries TRBV20-1 and TRBJ2-7; the match to TRBD2 covers 10 bases. Germline-derived CDR1 and CDR2 are DFQATT and SNEGSKA (reference sequence). Losses at the gene ends were 6 bases for V and 4 bases for J; bases not matched to a gene: 9. The CDR3 has 14 amino acids. This chain's CDR3 is CSAPELAGVYEQYF. Written as DNA, the CDR3 is TGCAGTGCCCCTGAGCTAGCGGGGGTTTACGAGCAGTACTTC.

This sequence joins TRBV27 and TRBJ2-7; a weak D match, TRBD1 (6 bases). The CDR3 runs 14 residues. Germline V gene lookup returns CDR1 MNHEY and CDR2 SMNVEV (reference sequence). Between the trimmed V and J ends, which lost 2 bases and 3 bases, there was a span of 11 bases. DNA for the CDR3: TGTGCCAGCAGTTTACAGGGGCTCTACTACGAGCAGTACTTC. Translating it yields CASSLQGLYYEQYF.

In this sample, this clonotype turned up a few times. This chain links TRBV27 with TRBJ1-1; D not certain. Trimming removed 6 bases from V and 6 bases from J, with 17 bases in between. The CDR3 contains 14 residues. Per the germline V gene, CDR1 is MNHEY and CDR2 is SMNVEV (reference sequence). As DNA, the CDR3 is TGTGCCAGCAGCCCCTGGGAGGGAATGCCTGAAGCTTTCTTT. Residues: CASSPWEGMPEAFF.

The chain links TRBV20-1 to TRBJ2-1; tentatively, D is TRBD1 (6 bases). Germline CDR1 DFQATT, CDR2 SNEGSKA (reference sequence). V was clipped by 6 bases and J by 0 bases, with 9 bases between them. CDR3 length: 13 amino acids. The CDR3 nucleotides are TGCAGTGCCAGGGACACCTCCTACAATGAGCAGTTCTTC. It codes for CSARDTSYNEQFF.

This clonotype was counted ten times or more. V usage is TRBV7-3 and J usage is TRBJ2-1; 8 bases are a match to TRBD2. The CDR3 is made up of 16 amino acids. In germline, CDR1 is SGHTA, CDR2 FQGTGA. Trimming at V came to 1 base and at J to 7 bases, leaving 9 bases not matched to a gene. CDR3 coding DNA: TGTGCCAGCAGCTTAATTGGCGGGGGGCTGGTGAATGAGCAGTTCTTC. Translated, it gives CASSLIGGGLVNEQFF.

The chain uses TRBV7-9 and TRBJ2-7, with a tentative D call TRBD2 (5 bases). The germline gives CDR1 SEHNR, CDR2 FQNEAQ (reference sequence). Trimming took off 5 bases at V and 2 bases at J, with 22 bases between the two ends. This CDR3 has 17 amino acids. As DNA, the CDR3 is TGTGCCAGCAGCCGCAAAGTGGGCGGGTCGAAAACCTACGAGCAGTACTTC. Protein sequence: CASSRKVGGSKTYEQYF.

The chain employs TRBV6-6 and TRBJ2-2; 8 positions match TRBD2. Germline V gene lookup returns CDR1 MNHNY and CDR2 SVGAGI (reference sequence). V trimming: 0 bases; J trimming: 5 bases; junction bases outside the gene matches: 14. This CDR3 spans 19 amino acids. The CDR3 nucleotides are TGTGCCAGCAGTTACTCTGTACCTTTAGCGGGGAGACCAACCGGGGAGCTGTTTTTT. Translation gives CASSYSVPLAGRPTGELFF.

This clonotype was seen a few times. The J gene is TRBJ2-7, the V gene TRBV27; D is unresolved. Trimming took off 5 bases at V and 0 bases at J, with 8 bases between the two ends. Germline loops: CDR1 MNHEY, CDR2 SMNVEV (reference sequence). There are 13 residues in the CDR3. The CDR3 sequence is CASSPATSYEQYF. In DNA form, the CDR3 reads TGTGCCAGCAGTCCCGCGACCTCCTACGAGCAGTACTTC.

The chain uses TRBV20-1 and TRBJ2-2; D gene unclear. Germline lookup yields CDR1 DFQATT and CDR2 SNEGSKA (reference sequence). Trimming left V 1 base short and J 4 bases short, with 7 bases between. The CDR3 is made up of 13 amino acids. The CDR3 loop reads CSARAASTGELFF. Written as DNA, the CDR3 is TGCAGTGCTAGAGCTGCCTCCACCGGGGAGCTGTTTTTT.

This clonotype was observed many times. The chain is built from TRBV7-2 and TRBJ1-5, with D possibly TRBD1 on 5 matching bases. CDR1 SGHTA and CDR2 FQGNSA come from the germline V gene. This CDR3 comprises 16 residues. V lost 5 bases, J lost 0 bases, and 14 bases lay in between. The DNA for the CDR3 is TGTGCCAGCAGCCCTCAGGGCCCTATTAGCAATCAGCCCCAGCATTTT. Translating it yields CASSPQGPISNQPQHF.